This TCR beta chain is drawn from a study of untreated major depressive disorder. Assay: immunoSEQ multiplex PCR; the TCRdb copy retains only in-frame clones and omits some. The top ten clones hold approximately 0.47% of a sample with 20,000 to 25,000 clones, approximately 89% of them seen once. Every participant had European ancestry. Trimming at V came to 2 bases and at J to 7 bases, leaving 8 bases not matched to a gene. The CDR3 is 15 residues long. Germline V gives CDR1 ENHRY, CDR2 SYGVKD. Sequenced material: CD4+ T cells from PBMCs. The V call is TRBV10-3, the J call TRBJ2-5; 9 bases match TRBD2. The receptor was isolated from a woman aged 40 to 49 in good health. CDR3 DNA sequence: TGTGCCATCAGTGAGATAGCGGGAGAAGGTGGGACCCAGTACTTC. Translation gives CAISEIAGEGGTQYF.